Listed below are T cell receptor beta chains from one sample, sequenced in a study of cytomegalovirus exposure and HLA in healthy donors. The protocol was immunoSEQ multiplex PCR, while the TCRdb copy is restricted to in-frame clones and leaves out a portion. The profile shows around 130,000 clones, about two thirds of them singletons. The sample comprised PBMCs. These receptors came from a woman aged 60-75 years in good health and CMV-seropositive. CDR3s include the opening cysteine and the closing phenylalanine or tryptophan. Fields, in order: V gene, D gene, clone size, J gene, CDR3 DNA, CDR3 protein. The D gene is left open where the match is weak. Size is stated for part of the rows, as once, few or many counts, or as a class when the clone is expanded.

V gene: TRBV15
D gene: -
clone size: -
J gene: TRBJ1-6
CDR3 DNA: TGTGCCACCAGAGGGGGGGGGACAACCTATAATTCACCCCTCCACTTT
CDR3 protein: CATRGGGTTYNSPLHF

V gene: TRBV18
D gene: -
clone size: -
J gene: TRBJ1-1
CDR3 DNA: TGTGCCAGCTCACGCGATACAGGAACGAACACTGAAGCTTTCTTT
CDR3 protein: CASSRDTGTNTEAFF

V gene: TRBV6-6
D gene: TRBD1
clone size: -
J gene: TRBJ1-2
CDR3 DNA: TGTGCCAGCAGTTCCGGACAGGCCGGAGGTGGCTACACCTTC
CDR3 protein: CASSSGQAGGGYTF

V gene: TRBV2
D gene: TRBD2
clone size: -
J gene: TRBJ2-1
CDR3 DNA: TGTGCCAGCCACGGTGATAGCGGGGGTTTTGAGCAGTTCTTC
CDR3 protein: CASHGDSGGFEQFF

V gene: TRBV9
D gene: TRBD1
clone size: -
J gene: TRBJ2-2
CDR3 DNA: TGTGCCAGCAGCGGACAGGGGGGGAGTCCCGGGGAGCTGTTTTTT
CDR3 protein: CASSGQGGSPGELFF

V gene: TRBV7-9
D gene: -
clone size: few
J gene: TRBJ1-2
CDR3 DNA: TGTGCCAGCAGCTTAAACCCCTCCGGACTTGGCTACACCTTC
CDR3 protein: CASSLNPSGLGYTF

V gene: TRBV4-2
D gene: -
clone size: few
J gene: TRBJ1-2
CDR3 DNA: TGTGCCAGCAGCCAAGAGGCCGGCAGGGGTCGAGCTAACTATGGCTACACCTTC
CDR3 protein: CASSQEAGRGRANYGYTF

V gene: TRBV7-6
D gene: TRBD1
clone size: -
J gene: TRBJ2-7
CDR3 DNA: TGTGCCAGCAGCTCCACCTACAGGGGGGTCCACGAGCAGTACTTC
CDR3 protein: CASSSTYRGVHEQYF

V gene: TRBV2
D gene: -
clone size: -
J gene: TRBJ2-5
CDR3 DNA: TGTGCCAGCAGTCACCAGGGTTTCCAAGAGACCCAGTACTTC
CDR3 protein: CASSHQGFQETQYF

V gene: TRBV12-5
D gene: TRBD1
clone size: -
J gene: TRBJ1-5
CDR3 DNA: TGTGCTAGTGGTTTGGTGACTCGTTGGACAGGGGACGTGGGCAATCAGCCCCAGCATTTT
CDR3 protein: CASGLVTRWTGDVGNQPQHF

V gene: TRBV10-3
D gene: TRBD1
clone size: -
J gene: TRBJ2-5
CDR3 DNA: TGTGCCATCAGTAAACTCGGACAGGGGGCGACCCCGCACCAAGAGACCCAGTACTTC
CDR3 protein: CAISKLGQGATPHQETQYF

V gene: TRBV19
D gene: TRBD1
clone size: -
J gene: TRBJ2-2
CDR3 DNA: TGTGCCAGTGGATCTAGAGGGGGCCAGATCACCGGGGAGCTGTTTTTT
CDR3 protein: CASGSRGGQITGELFF

V gene: TRBV6-1
D gene: -
clone size: -
J gene: TRBJ2-5
CDR3 DNA: TGTGCCAGCAACTTAGGGGGGGGGTACCAAGAGACCCAGTACTTC
CDR3 protein: CASNLGGGYQETQYF

V gene: TRBV18
D gene: -
clone size: -
J gene: TRBJ2-4
CDR3 DNA: TGTGCCAGCTCACCACCCCTGGTGAGGCGAGCCAAAAACATTCAGTACTTC
CDR3 protein: CASSPPLVRRAKNIQYF

V gene: TRBV7-9
D gene: -
clone size: -
J gene: TRBJ2-7
CDR3 DNA: TGTTCCAGCAGCTCCGGGACTCCTAGCTCCTACGAGCAGTACTTC
CDR3 protein: CSSSSGTPSSYEQYF

V gene: TRBV19
D gene: TRBD1
clone size: -
J gene: TRBJ1-2
CDR3 DNA: TGTGCCAGTAGTATAAATCTGGGGACAGGGCCCTATGGCTACACCTTC
CDR3 protein: CASSINLGTGPYGYTF